These 13 T cell receptor beta chains were sequenced from one sample in a study of T-cell reconstitution after alpha-beta-depleted transplantation in children. TCRbeta library preparation incorporated unique molecular identifiers. TCRdb fed the PCR reads into MiXCR, producing one record per CDR3 protein. Here the sample spans some 550,000 distinct CDR3 sequences, approximately 16% being singletons. Sequenced here: PBMCs from the stem cell graft donor, sampled from the stem cell graft. The receptors were gathered from a human donor who donated a stem cell graft to a child with acute lymphoblastic leukemia.

Only a few counts were recorded for this clonotype. The CDR3 coding sequence is TGTGCCAGCAGCCATGGCGGGGCGGCAAACTCCTACGAGCAGTACTTC. Translating gives CASSHGGAANSYEQYF. The V gene is TRBV3-1, the J gene TRBJ2-7, with D possibly TRBD2 on 6 matching bases. Trimming removed 3 bases at V and 0 bases at J, with 15 bases between. The germline gives CDR1 LGHDT, CDR2 YNNKEL (reference sequence). This CDR3 spans 16 amino acids.

The chain joins TRBV11-2 to TRBJ2-3; 11 bases are a match to TRBD2. Germline V gives CDR1 SGHAT, CDR2 FQNNGV. V lost 2 bases, J lost 0 bases, and 7 bases stayed unmatched. The CDR3 has 18 residues. The CDR3 nucleotides are TGTGCCAGCAGCTTACGGGGACTAGCGGAGACTAGCACAGATACGCAGTATTTT. Translation: CASSLRGLAETSTDTQYF.

The chain recombines TRBV12-3 or TRBV12-4 with TRBJ1-5; the D is unclear. The V and J ends lost 7 bases and 0 bases respectively, with 10 bases between them. CDR3 length: 14 residues. CDR3 residues: CASTPRHSNQPQHF. The CDR3 DNA is TGTGCCAGCACCCCACGGCATAGCAATCAGCCCCAGCATTTT.

The chain couples TRBV12-3 or TRBV12-4 to TRBJ2-1; TRBD1 might be the D (5 bases). The ends were cut back, 3 bases at V and 8 bases at J, with 11 bases in the middle. The CDR3 runs 13 residues. The CDR3: CASSFIRADEQFF. The DNA for the CDR3 is TGTGCCAGCAGTTTTATCAGGGCCGATGAGCAGTTCTTC.

CDR3 nucleotides: TGTGCCAGCAGCCGGGAAAAACTGTTTTTT. Amino acid sequence: CASSREKLFF. The chain employs TRBV3-1 and TRBJ1-4; D call uncertain. This CDR3 contains 10 residues. V was clipped by 4 bases and J by 8 bases, with 2 bases between them. Germline V gene sequence: CDR1 LGHDT, CDR2 YNNKEL (reference sequence).

The CDR3 is CSAELAGGYNEQFF. DNA for the CDR3: TGCAGTGCTGAACTAGCGGGAGGTTACAATGAGCAGTTCTTC. This chain connects TRBV20-1 to TRBJ2-1; 12 bases are a match to TRBD2. Germline CDR1 DFQATT, CDR2 SNEGSKA (reference sequence). This CDR3 spans 14 amino acids. Trimming took 5 bases from V and 4 from J; bases not matched to a gene: 3.

This chain connects TRBV12-3 or TRBV12-4 to TRBJ2-7; TRBD2 agrees at 9 bases. V lost 11 bases to trimming and J lost 2 bases; unmatched junction nucleotides: 7. The CDR3 spans 13 residues. The CDR3: CAFGLAGPYEQYF. For the CDR3, the DNA is TGTGCCTTCGGGCTAGCGGGGCCCTACGAGCAGTACTTC.

V usage is TRBV4-1 and J usage is TRBJ2-7; no clear D. CDR1 is MGHRA, CDR2 YSYEKL, per germline. The CDR3 runs 14 residues. Trimming pared 4 bases from V and 3 bases from J, leaving 13 bases between. The chain's CDR3 is CASSPGRLLYEQYF. In DNA, the CDR3 is TGCGCCAGCAGCCCTGGACGGCTTCTCTACGAGCAGTACTTC.

In its sample, this clonotype was seen a few times. The chain has TRBV12-3 or TRBV12-4 and TRBJ1-1; D is uncertain. The CDR3 totals 12 residues. V dropped 3 bases and J dropped 6 bases, with 8 bases sitting between them. CDR3 region: CASSFAGAEAFF. CDR3 in DNA: TGTGCCAGCAGTTTCGCCGGCGCTGAAGCTTTCTTT.

The table lists this clonotype with a count of one. The chain has TRBV10-2 and TRBJ1-1; D possibly corresponds to TRBD1 (5 bases). The CDR3 contains 11 residues. Between the trimmed V and J ends, which lost 4 bases and 8 bases, there was a span of 8 bases. CDR1 and CDR2 from the germline V gene are WSHSY and SAAADI. The CDR3 bases are TGCGCCAGCAGTGCGCCAGGGGAAGCTTTCTTT. This sequence encodes CASSAPGEAFF.

This chain uses TRBV5-5 with TRBJ2-1; the match to TRBD2 covers 8 bases. The CDR3 covers 13 residues. V was clipped by 5 bases and J by 6 bases; unmatched bases: 4. Germline V lookup: CDR1 SGHKS, CDR2 YYEKEE (reference sequence). CDR3 sequence (DNA): TGTGCCAGCAGGGAAACTAGCGGCAATGAGCAGTTCTTC. Translated: CASRETSGNEQFF.

In its sample, this clonotype was seen a few times. V gene TRBV6-1 combines with J gene TRBJ2-2, with 7 bases aligning to TRBD1. V gave up 8 bases and J gave up 6 bases; unmatched junction bases: 15. Germline V gives CDR1 MNHNS, CDR2 SASEGT. This CDR3 comprises 16 residues. CDR3 nucleotides: TGTGCCAGCGATTCTTCTGGGACAGCTTCTGCCGGGGAGCTGTTTTTT. This translates into CASDSSGTASAGELFF.

Only a few counts were recorded for this clonotype. The gene calls are TRBV12-3 or TRBV12-4 and TRBJ1-5; D is unresolved. CDR3 size: 13 residues. V was pared by 4 bases and J by 0 bases, with 4 bases between. The CDR3 loop reads CASSWNSNQPQHF. The CDR3 bases are TGTGCCAGCAGTTGGAATAGCAATCAGCCCCAGCATTTT.